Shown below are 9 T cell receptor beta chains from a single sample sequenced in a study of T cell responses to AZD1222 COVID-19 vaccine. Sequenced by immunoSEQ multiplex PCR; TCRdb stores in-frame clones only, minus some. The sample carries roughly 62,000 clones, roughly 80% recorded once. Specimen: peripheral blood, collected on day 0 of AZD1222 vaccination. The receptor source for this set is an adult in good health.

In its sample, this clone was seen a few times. The CDR3: CASSVSTGGFSGNTIYF. The CDR3 DNA sequence: TGTGCCAGCAGCGTCTCGACAGGGGGTTTCTCTGGAAACACCATATATTTT. The chain joins TRBV9 to TRBJ1-3; TRBD1 aligns across 9 bases. The CDR3 has 17 residues. Germline lookup yields CDR1 SGDLS and CDR2 YYNGEE. J lost 0 bases, V lost 2 bases, and 6 bases had no gene match.

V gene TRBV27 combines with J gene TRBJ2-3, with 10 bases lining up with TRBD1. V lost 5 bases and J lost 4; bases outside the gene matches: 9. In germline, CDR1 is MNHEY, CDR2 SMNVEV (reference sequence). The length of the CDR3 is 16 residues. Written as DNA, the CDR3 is TGTGCCAGCAGTACGGGGGGACAGGGGCTTGCAGATACGCAGTATTTT. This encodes CASSTGGQGLADTQYF.

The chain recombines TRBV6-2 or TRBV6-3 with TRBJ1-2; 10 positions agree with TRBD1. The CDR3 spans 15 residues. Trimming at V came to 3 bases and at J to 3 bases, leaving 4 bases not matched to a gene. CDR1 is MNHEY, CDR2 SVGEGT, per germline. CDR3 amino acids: CASSYGTGAYYGYTF. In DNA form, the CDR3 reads TGTGCCAGCAGTTATGGGACAGGGGCGTACTATGGCTACACCTTC.

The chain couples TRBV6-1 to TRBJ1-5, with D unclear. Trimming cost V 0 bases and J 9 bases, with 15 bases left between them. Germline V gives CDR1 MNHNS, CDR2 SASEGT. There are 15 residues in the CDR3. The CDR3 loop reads CASSEADGVRRPQHF. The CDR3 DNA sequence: TGTGCCAGCAGTGAAGCGGACGGGGTCAGGCGGCCCCAGCATTTT.

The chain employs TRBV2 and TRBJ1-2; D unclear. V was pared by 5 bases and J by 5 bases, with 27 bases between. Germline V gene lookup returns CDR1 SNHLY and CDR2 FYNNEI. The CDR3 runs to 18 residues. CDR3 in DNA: TGTGCCAGCAGTCCCCAAGTTACAGTCACCACAGCCCGATATGGCTACACCTTC. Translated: CASSPQVTVTTARYGYTF.

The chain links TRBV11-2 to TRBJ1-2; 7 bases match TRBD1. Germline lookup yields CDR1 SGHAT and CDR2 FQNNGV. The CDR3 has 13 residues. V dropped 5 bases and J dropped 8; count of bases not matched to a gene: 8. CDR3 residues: CASSPGVGGGYTF. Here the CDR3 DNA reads TGTGCCAGCAGCCCGGGAGTAGGGGGCGGCTACACCTTC. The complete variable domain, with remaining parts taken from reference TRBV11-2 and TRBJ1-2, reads EAGVAQSPRYKIIEKRQSVAFWCNPISGHATLYWYQQILGQGPKLLIQFQNNGVVDDSQLPKDRFSAERLKGVDSTLKIQPAKLEDSAVYLCASSPGVGGGYTFGSGTRLTVV.

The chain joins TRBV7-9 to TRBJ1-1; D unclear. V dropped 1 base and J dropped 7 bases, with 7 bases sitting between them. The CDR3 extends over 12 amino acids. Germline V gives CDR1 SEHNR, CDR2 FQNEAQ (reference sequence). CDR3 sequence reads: CASSLEKLEAFF. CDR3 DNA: TGTGCCAGCAGCTTAGAGAAGCTTGAAGCTTTCTTT.

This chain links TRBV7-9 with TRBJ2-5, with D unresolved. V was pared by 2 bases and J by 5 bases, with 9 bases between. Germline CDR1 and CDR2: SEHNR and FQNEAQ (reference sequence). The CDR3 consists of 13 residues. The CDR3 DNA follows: TGTGCCAGCAGCTTAAATAACGGGGAGACCCAGTACTTC. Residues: CASSLNNGETQYF.

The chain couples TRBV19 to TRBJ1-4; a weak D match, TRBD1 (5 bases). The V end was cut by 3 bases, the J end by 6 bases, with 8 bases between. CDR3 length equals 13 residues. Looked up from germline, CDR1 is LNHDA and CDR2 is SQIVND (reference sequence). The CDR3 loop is CASSMTDYEKLFF. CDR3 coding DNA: TGTGCCAGTAGTATGACAGATTATGAAAAACTGTTTTTT.